The T cell receptor (beta chain) under discussion was sequenced for a study of OX40 agonist ivuxolimab in advanced cancers. Study-wide results and limits: Relative to CD4+ cells, CD8+ T cells on average had more expanded clones. Dosing at 0.1 to 3.0 mg/kg was accompanied by clonal expansion of CD4+ and CD8+ blood T cells by week 6.

Sequencing used immunoSEQ multiplex PCR; TCRdb keeps in-frame clones, though not all of them. The sample has some 95,000 clones, roughly 89% seen once. A word on this clone: Its antigen is not known.

Germline V gives CDR1 MNHNS, CDR2 SASEGT. The CDR3 has 15 amino acids. V was trimmed by 1 base and J by 9 bases, leaving 18 bases between them. This chain connects TRBV6-1 to TRBJ1-2; D call uncertain. This clonotype originated in an adult with an advanced solid tumor such as melanoma, head and neck, liver or kidney cancer. This sample comprised CD4+ or CD8+ T cells sorted from blood, obtained in a trial of the OX40 agonist ivuxolimab. The CDR3 is CASSEGWGGFVSYTF. The CDR3 DNA sequence: TGTGCCAGCAGTGAAGGGTGGGGAGGGTTCGTTAGCTACACCTTC.